The TCR beta chain under discussion was sequenced for a study of beta chain features in type 1 diabetes (dated by TCRdb to 2016 to 2018). Concerning the study at large: Mean age, gender distribution, total cell number and subset yield were not different between patients and healthy donors. A total of around 110,000,000 sorted cells were examined across all samples, and RNA yield correlated strongly with the number of cells per subset. The study compared TCRB repertoires of sorted circulating CD4+ T cell subsets between recently diagnosed type 1 diabetes patients and matched healthy donors. Regulatory and stem cell-like memory subsets were isolated from only 8 patients and about eight healthy donors, whereas naive and central memory subsets came from all 30 or so donors. Study-wide conclusions, independent of this receptor: A moderate but significant shortening of TCRB CDR3 length was observed in type 1 diabetes patients in all four CD4+ subsets. HLA sub-analyses involved small numbers of individuals, so any influence of HLA type on TCRB rearrangement remained unresolved. Fewer insertions and more nucleotide deletions at VDJ recombination sites were observed in patients with type 1 diabetes, implying thymic rearrangement abnormalities. Because cDNA was sequenced instead of genomic DNA, highly expressing activated cells could be over-represented, though the groups showed no difference in activation or CD3 levels. Naive, central memory and regulatory TCRB repertoires appeared to be more similar among patients than among healthy donors. PCR may preferentially amplify shorter templates, but because patient and control samples were amplified and corrected together, any resulting skew would affect both groups equally.

This clone was recorded a few times. The specificity of this receptor is unknown. No base-level quality is on record; no much larger clone is a single base apart. The entire isolated RNA was reverse transcribed using the High Capacity cDNA Reverse Transcription Kit, and thus expressed TCRB transcripts were sequenced. Naive, central memory and regulatory T cell samples underwent deep immunoSEQ sequencing, averaging roughly 3.5 million total reads per sample. Sorted cells were lysed in RLT buffer and RNA was extracted with DNase-treated RNeasy Micro or Mini kits, depending on cell number. To prevent cross-contamination, each cell subset was processed individually, whereas patient and healthy donor samples were processed jointly. Using the immunoSEQ multiplex PCR, TCRB sequences were amplified from cDNA into 87-bp fragments spanning the CDR3 region. Sequencing of the amplicons was done on the Illumina HiSeq platform. In the authors' own workflow: Synthetic template baselines were used to correct PCR bias computationally, reads within Hamming distance 2 were collapsed, and singletons that could not be merged were discarded. Reads were aligned against IMGT to assign V, D and J genes, CDR3 length and insertions or deletions at six rearrangement sites. Within each subset, clonotype counts were normalized to sorted cell number, after which true diversity and Gini coefficients were computed with the tcR R package. Repertoire sharing was quantified using the overlap coefficient calculated on TCRB nucleotide sequences. Out-of-frame TCRB sequences from naive cells were analyzed to stand in for the pre-selection repertoire. TCRdb took over this immuneACCESS table, retaining in-frame rearrangements with V and J assigned. Such tables are incomplete; in checked studies, under half of the missing clones stem from an unresolved V gene, and the remainder is unexplained. V, J and clone size derive from that table, while D and trimming were established from the DNA sequence. In this sample the table shows about 620,000 clones, roughly 15% of which occur a single time. The ten largest clonotypes hold around 0.1% of the sample.

From each donor, a single peripheral blood sample of 95 to 150 mL on average was drawn into heparinised tubes. Using a panel that included CD45RO, CCR7, CD25, CD127, CD95 and CD27, naive, central memory, regulatory and stem cell-like memory CD4+ T cells were sorted on a BD FACSAria II. A purity above 95% was achieved for all sorted populations. PBMCs were separated immediately by Lymphoprep density gradient centrifugation and were stained directly, without being cultured. So that batch effects would be minimized, each experiment stained and sorted samples in pairs, pairing one healthy donor with one patient. The germline V gene (reference sequence) supplies CDR1 SGHNT and CDR2 YYREEE. V has 4 bases trimmed and J has 0 bases trimmed; junction bases matching no gene number 6. The CDR3 covers 17 residues, taking in both the cysteine and the phenylalanine. The kept DNA is CDR3 alone, 51 bases in frame from the first base.

Input material: naive CD4+ T cells from blood. In light of the paper, this sample's cell subset or site label describes: true naive CD4+ T cells. The receptor chain draws on TRBV5-4 and TRBJ2-3; 12 junctional bases match TRBD2. The source of this sequence is a man between 18 and 35 years old in good health. The CDR3 region reads CASSMGLAGPSTDTQYF. The DNA is TGTGCCAGCAGCATGGGACTAGCGGGCCCCAGCACAGATACGCAGTATTTT.